Each of the 14 T cell receptor beta chains below was sequenced from the same sample in a study of blood T cells in healthy people across ages. Alongside a J-beta primer mix, a sample-barcoded 5' primer served in a second PCR lasting about 7 to 12 cycles. TCRdb reanalysed the 5' RACE reads using MiXCR and keeps one entry per CDR3 protein. The data show about 1.4 million distinct CDR3 sequences, almost 60% seen once. The material sequenced was blood. Receptors originate from a young man in good health.

The chain recombines TRBV6-1 with TRBJ2-5; TRBD2 matches at 7 bases. V was clipped by 6 bases and J by 1 base; unmatched bases: 8. This CDR3 is 15 amino acids long. Germline V CDR1 and CDR2: MNHNS, SASEGT. CDR3 in amino acids: CASSEFAGAQETQYF. The CDR3 nucleotides are TGTGCCAGCAGCGAATTCGCGGGAGCCCAAGAGACCCAGTACTTC.

In nucleotides, the CDR3 is TGTGCCAGCAGTCAAAGGGACACGCAAGAGACCCAGTACTTC. Protein sequence: CASSQRDTQETQYF. V usage is TRBV6-5 and J usage is TRBJ2-5; D perhaps matches TRBD1 (6 bases). V lost 5 bases, J lost 2 bases, and 12 bases lay in between. The CDR3 is made up of 14 amino acids. Germline V gene data show CDR1 as MNHEY and CDR2 as SVGAGI.

The chain couples TRBV29-1 to TRBJ2-1; D could derive from TRBD1 or TRBD2 (5 bases each). CDR3 size: 17 residues. The V and J ends lost 1 base and 8 bases respectively, with 24 bases between them. The germline gives CDR1 SQVTM, CDR2 ANQGSEA. The CDR3: CSVEASYSGPLGHEQFF. In DNA, the CDR3 is TGCAGCGTTGAAGCGTCTTATTCGGGACCTTTGGGGCATGAGCAGTTCTTC.

The CDR3 sequence is CSAPSWTSGAYNEQFF. The CDR3, as DNA: TGCAGTGCTCCTTCCTGGACTAGCGGGGCCTACAATGAGCAGTTCTTC. The chain carries TRBV20-1 and TRBJ2-1, with 12 bases matching TRBD2. This CDR3 region has 16 residues. The trim removed 5 bases at V and 2 bases at J, leaving 7 bases unmatched. In germline, CDR1 is DFQATT, CDR2 SNEGSKA (reference sequence).

V gene TRBV18 combines with J gene TRBJ2-5, with D hard to call. The better agreement between TRBJ2-1 and the DNA end casts doubt on the J call. CDR3 length equals 12 residues. Germline CDR1 is KGHSH and CDR2 is LQKENI. The CDR3 protein is CASSPLKETQFF. CDR3 bases: TGTGCCAGCTCACCACTTAAAGAGACCCAGTTCTTC.

This clonotype occurred a few times. The chain has TRBV7-9 and TRBJ1-5; a weak D match, TRBD1 (5 bases). CDR3 size: 14 residues. The germline V and J ends were trimmed by 4 bases and 5 bases, with 12 bases remaining between them. In germline, CDR1 is SEHNR, CDR2 FQNEAQ (reference sequence). CDR3 sequence (DNA): TGTGCCAGCAGCTGGGAGGGCAGGGATCAGCCCCAGCATTTT. Translating it yields CASSWEGRDQPQHF.

The V and J genes are TRBV27 and TRBJ2-7; 8 nucleotides agree with TRBD1. Per the germline V gene, CDR1 is MNHEY and CDR2 is SMNVEV (reference sequence). Unmatched junction bases numbered 7, after V lost 5 bases and J lost 1 base. The CDR3 loop spans 15 amino acids. CDR3 in amino acids: CASSVGTGVSYEQYF. CDR3 DNA: TGTGCCAGCAGTGTTGGGACAGGAGTGTCCTACGAGCAGTACTTC.

The rearrangement uses TRBV29-1 and TRBJ2-1; 7 bases map to TRBD2. CDR3 size: 14 residues. Trimming removed 8 bases from V and 2 bases from J; junction bases left unmatched: 9. CDR1 and CDR2 (germline): SQVTM, ANQGSEA. In DNA, the CDR3 is TGCAGCAGTTCCGGGACTACCACCTACAATGAGCAGTTCTTC. As protein: CSSSGTTTYNEQFF.

V usage is TRBV5-6 and J usage is TRBJ2-4; D is undetermined. The germline gives CDR1 SGHDT, CDR2 YYEEEE. The CDR3 runs to 13 residues. Trimming took 3 bases from V and 8 from J, leaving 12 bases between them. Written as DNA, the CDR3 is TGTGCCAGCAGCTCACCCCTAGAGGACATTCAGTACTTC. It is translated as CASSSPLEDIQYF.

This clonotype has only a few counts. The CDR3 DNA reads TGCAGCGTTGGCTCCAGTACTTCCTACGAGCAGTACTTC. Residues: CSVGSSTSYEQYF. The V and J genes are TRBV29-1 and TRBJ2-7; D is undetermined. V lost 4 bases and J lost 1, with 11 bases in between. The germline gives CDR1 SQVTM, CDR2 ANQGSEA. CDR3 length: 13 residues.

The J gene is TRBJ2-1, the V gene TRBV4-1; D remains unclear. CDR1 is MGHRA, CDR2 YSYEKL, per germline. V lost 0 bases to trimming and J lost 12 bases, with 12 bases between them. The length of the CDR3 is 13 residues. CDR3 sequence (DNA): TGCGCCAGCAGCCAAGAGTACGGTGCTGGGCAGTTCTTC. Residues: CASSQEYGAGQFF.

This clonotype appeared a single time. The J gene is TRBJ2-1, the V gene TRBV6-2 or TRBV6-3, with D perhaps matching TRBD1 or TRBD2 (5 bases each). The CDR3 totals 12 residues. V was pared by 4 bases and J by 11 bases, with 12 bases between. Germline V gives CDR1 MNHEY, CDR2 SVGEGT. The chain's CDR3 is CASSFRDHQQFF. The DNA of the CDR3 is TGTGCCAGCAGTTTCCGGGACCACCAGCAGTTCTTC.

The genes are TRBV25-1 and TRBJ2-7, with a tentative D call TRBD1 (6 bases). The germline V gene has CDR1 MGHDK and CDR2 SYGVNS. The CDR3 totals 11 residues. Deletions cut 6 bases from V and 7 bases from J, with 10 bases between. CDR3 sequence (DNA): TGTGCCAGCAGACTAGGGGGTGAGCAGTACTTC. Its protein product is CASRLGGEQYF.

This chain links TRBV9 with TRBJ2-5; 8 bases agree with TRBD2. The ends lost 2 bases at V and 0 bases at J; junction bases unmatched: 0. The germline V gene has CDR1 SGDLS and CDR2 YYNGEE. The CDR3 is 14 residues long. Here the CDR3 reads CASSVSGNQETQYF. The CDR3 nucleotides are TGTGCCAGCAGCGTTAGCGGGAACCAAGAGACCCAGTACTTC.